One sample yielded the 4 T cell receptor beta chains listed below, sequenced in a study of blood T cell repertoires in COVID-19. Only in-frame clones appear in the TCRdb table, and some are missing; sequencing was by immunoSEQ multiplex PCR. This sample has roughly 280,000 clones, with roughly 88% found just once. Material for sequencing was peripheral blood. Receptors were obtained from a woman between 65 and 79 years old with acute or convalescent COVID-19.

The V and J genes are TRBV3-1 (or the pseudogene TRBV3-2) and TRBJ2-4; 7 bases are shared with TRBD2. Per the germline V gene, CDR1 is LGHDT and CDR2 is YNNKEL (reference sequence). V was clipped by 4 bases and J by 3 bases; unmatched bases: 6. The CDR3 is 15 amino acids. The CDR3 DNA reads TGTGCCAGCAGCCCTAGTGGGGGGGTCAAAAACATTCAGTACTTC. This sequence encodes CASSPSGGVKNIQYF.

This clone was picked up one time. The chain employs TRBV29-1 and TRBJ1-1; D unclear. The CDR3 contains 13 residues. V lost 4 bases and J 0 bases, leaving 9 bases between the germline ends. Germline CDR1 SQVTM, CDR2 ANQGSEA. CDR3 sequence: CSVGRSVNTEAFF. The CDR3 DNA follows: TGCAGCGTTGGGAGGTCGGTGAACACTGAAGCTTTCTTT. The entire variable domain, with the rest obtained from reference TRBV29-1 and TRBJ1-1, is as follows: SAVISQKPSRDICQRGTSLTIQCQVDSQVTMMFWYRQQPGQSLTLIATANQGSEATYESGFVIDKFPISRPNLTFSTLTVSNMSPEDSSIYLCSVGRSVNTEAFFGQGTRLTVV.

This chain links TRBV6-4 with TRBJ2-7; 9 bases line up with TRBD1. J gave up 0 bases and V 3 bases, and 15 bases lay outside the gene matches. The CDR3 runs to 19 residues. CDR1 is MRHNA and CDR2 is SNTAGT in the germline V gene. The DNA for the CDR3 is TGTGCCAGCAGTGATCCAGGGACAGGGATCGCCCTTTACTCCTACGAGCAGTACTTC. Translation gives CASSDPGTGIALYSYEQYF.

The rearrangement uses TRBV29-1 and TRBJ1-2, with D perhaps matching TRBD1 (6 bases). Germline V lookup: CDR1 SQVTM, CDR2 ANQGSEA. CDR3 length equals 13 residues. V was clipped by 4 bases and J by 2 bases, with 11 bases between them. As DNA, the CDR3 is TGCAGCGTTGGCCAGGGACAAAACTATGGCTACACCTTC. It is translated as CSVGQGQNYGYTF.